This entry lists 19 T cell receptor beta chains sequenced from one sample in a study of blood T cell repertoires in COVID-19. Sequenced by immunoSEQ multiplex PCR; TCRdb stores in-frame clones only, minus some. The sample gives around 440,000 clones, about nine tenths of which show up once; around 13% is in the top ten. Sequencing was done on a sample of peripheral blood. The receptors stem from a woman in her 50s with COVID-19, enrolled during active disease.

This clone has a single count. The CDR3 loop reads CASSNGDYEQYF. Here the CDR3 DNA reads TGTGCCAGCTCCAACGGGGACTACGAGCAGTACTTC. V is TRBV6-5 and J is TRBJ2-7; perhaps TRBD2 as D (5 bases). The CDR3 covers 12 residues. The germline V and J ends were trimmed by 8 bases and 3 bases, with 11 bases remaining between them. In germline, CDR1 is MNHEY, CDR2 SVGAGI.

V gene TRBV28 combines with J gene TRBJ2-5, with 15 bases lining up with TRBD2. CDR3 size: 19 residues. Losses at the gene ends were 7 bases for V and 0 bases for J; bases not matched to a gene: 12. Germline V lookup: CDR1 MDHEN, CDR2 SYDVKM. The CDR3 sequence: CASTGNLGTSGGNQETQYF. For the CDR3, the DNA is TGTGCCAGCACCGGAAACCTCGGGACTAGCGGGGGGAACCAAGAGACCCAGTACTTC.

This sequence joins TRBV5-1 and TRBJ1-6; 12 bases match TRBD1. CDR3 length: 15 residues. Germline loops: CDR1 SGHRS, CDR2 YFSETQ. Trimming at V came to 5 bases and at J to 10 bases, leaving 7 bases not matched to a gene. This chain's CDR3 is CASSQGQGAGSPLHF. CDR3 in DNA: TGCGCCAGCAGTCAGGGACAGGGGGCAGGGTCACCCCTCCACTTT.

This chain uses TRBV11-2 with TRBJ2-1; 8 nucleotides line up with TRBD2. There are 18 residues in the CDR3. CDR1 is SGHAT, CDR2 FQNNGV, per germline. J was trimmed by 0 bases and V by 1 base; bases with no gene match: 8. The CDR3 here is CASSLGIAGRPSYNEQFF. Here the CDR3 DNA reads TGTGCCAGCAGCTTAGGGATAGCGGGGCGTCCCTCCTACAATGAGCAGTTCTTC.

CDR3 in DNA: TGTGCCAGCAGCGCAGGGTGGCAGTTCTTC. It yields the protein CASSAGWQFF. The chain employs TRBV2 and TRBJ2-1, with a possible D match to TRBD1 (5 bases). V was pared by 6 bases and J by 12 bases, with 9 bases between. This CDR3 region has 10 residues. Germline values: CDR1 SNHLY, CDR2 FYNNEI.

This chain uses TRBV7-9 with TRBJ1-6; TRBD1 might be the D (6 bases). CDR1 SEHNR and CDR2 FQNEAQ come from the germline V gene (reference sequence). CDR3 length: 15 residues. The germline V and J ends were trimmed by 4 bases and 11 bases, with 18 bases remaining between them. The CDR3, as DNA: TGTGCCAGCAGCTCGGAAGGGGACATTATTACACCCCTCCACTTT. Its translation is CASSSEGDIITPLHF.

The J gene is TRBJ1-1, the V gene TRBV6-5, with 7 nucleotides matching TRBD1. CDR3 length equals 15 residues. The V segment lost 10 bases and the J segment 11 bases; nucleotides outside the gene matches: 22. Per germline, CDR1 MNHEY and CDR2 SVGAGI. The DNA of the CDR3 is TGTGCCATATACTCGACAGGGTCCGCGGATGACGGGGCTTTCTTT. Its translation: CAIYSTGSADDGAFF.

Only one count was recorded for this clone. The V call is TRBV19, the J call TRBJ1-6; unclear D gene. The V gene lost 8 bases and the J gene lost 7 bases, with 18 bases spanning the gap. The CDR3 spans 15 residues. The germline V gene encodes CDR1 LNHDA and CDR2 SQIVND (reference sequence). The CDR3 here is CASRPYRVNNSPLHF. The DNA for the CDR3 is TGTGCCAGTCGTCCTTACCGGGTGAACAATTCACCCCTCCACTTT. Full variable domain (remainder filled in from reference TRBV19 and TRBJ1-6): DGGITQSPKYLFRKEGQNVTLSCEQNLNHDAMYWYRQDPGQGLRLIYYSQIVNDFQKGDIAEGYSVSREKKESFPLTVTSAQKNPTAFYLCASRPYRVNNSPLHFGNGTRLTVT.

CDR3: CASSFTGSGYTF. DNA for the CDR3: TGTGCCAGCAGTTTCACCGGGTCAGGGTACACCTTC. The chain uses TRBV12-3 or TRBV12-4 and TRBJ1-2, with a possible D match to TRBD1 (5 bases). The length of the CDR3 is 12 residues. With 3 bases removed from V and 11 bases from J, the gap between germline ends came to 13 bases.

V and J are TRBV24-1 and TRBJ1-5, with D possibly matching TRBD1 (5 bases). The germline V and J ends were trimmed by 4 bases and 9 bases, with 9 bases remaining between them. Germline CDR1 is KGHDR and CDR2 is SFDVKD. This CDR3 contains 12 residues. CDR3 amino acids: CATSETGGPQHF. The CDR3 nucleotides are TGTGCCACCAGTGAAACCGGGGGGCCCCAGCATTTT.

The chain carries TRBV6-4 and TRBJ2-6; 7 nucleotides align to TRBD2. Germline CDR1 reads MRHNA; CDR2 reads SNTAGT. Germline trimming cut 4 bases from V and 19 bases from J; bases unmatched to any gene: 19. The CDR3 length is 15 residues. The CDR3 DNA reads as TGTGCCAGCAGTGTATTCTCCGGGACTACCCATCTCTTAACTTTC. Amino acid sequence: CASSVFSGTTHLLTF.

The chain recombines TRBV6-5 with TRBJ2-5, with TRBD1 matching over 7 bases. The junction had 4 bases not matched to a gene; V was cut back by 2 bases and J by 4 bases. The CDR3 is 14 residues long. The germline V gene has CDR1 MNHEY and CDR2 SVGAGI. The CDR3, as DNA: TGTGCCAGCAGTTACCAGGGACAGTCAGAGACCCAGTACTTC. This codes for CASSYQGQSETQYF.

The chain uses TRBV6-1 and TRBJ2-3, with no clear D. The germline CDR1 and CDR2 sequences are MNHNS and SASEGT. The germline V and J ends were trimmed by 3 bases and 5 bases, with 15 bases remaining between them. This CDR3 has 15 amino acids. CDR3 sequence (DNA): TGTGCCAGCAGTGAGCTTAGGCTAGTAGGAGATACGCAGTATTTT. Translation gives CASSELRLVGDTQYF.

V gene TRBV5-1 combines with J gene TRBJ1-4, with 7 positions matching TRBD1. The junction had 11 bases not matched to a gene; V was cut back by 3 bases and J by 3 bases. Per germline, CDR1 SGHRS and CDR2 YFSETQ. This CDR3 region has 17 residues. The CDR3 reads CASSSLPQQGSNEKLFF. CDR3 coding DNA: TGCGCCAGCAGCTCGTTGCCCCAACAGGGGTCTAATGAAAAACTGTTTTTT.

This clone was observed a single time. The chain combines TRBV2 with TRBJ2-1; 10 bases map to TRBD2. V dropped 5 bases and J dropped 6; count of bases not matched to a gene: 10. The germline V gene encodes CDR1 SNHLY and CDR2 FYNNEI. The length of the CDR3 is 16 residues. CDR3 in amino acids: CASSPPKAGGPNEQFF. CDR3 in DNA: TGTGCCAGCAGTCCCCCCAAAGCGGGGGGGCCCAATGAGCAGTTCTTC.

CDR3: CASSEWGERGGTQYF. CDR3 DNA: TGTGCCAGCAGTGAATGGGGAGAGCGGGGAGGTACGCAGTATTTT. The V gene is TRBV2, the J gene TRBJ2-3; 7 bases are a match to TRBD2. The germline CDR1 and CDR2 sequences are SNHLY and FYNNEI. The CDR3 length is 15 residues. V lost 2 bases to trimming and J lost 8 bases; unmatched junction nucleotides: 10.

A few counts support this clone. The J gene is TRBJ1-4, the V gene TRBV7-9; TRBD1 might be the D (5 bases). Germline CDR1 SEHNR, CDR2 FQNEAQ (reference sequence). The CDR3 consists of 14 residues. Trimming removed 5 bases from V and 4 bases from J, with 11 bases in between. CDR3 bases: TGTGCCAGCAGCCAATCGGGGGATAATGAAAAACTGTTTTTT. Protein sequence: CASSQSGDNEKLFF.

As regards this clone: Other DNA sequences in the same sample also yield this CDR3. This rearrangement joins TRBV7-2 to TRBJ2-1; 8 bases align to TRBD1. Germline loops: CDR1 SGHTA, CDR2 FQGNSA. CDR3 length equals 14 residues. V lost 5 bases to trimming and J lost 5 bases; unmatched junction nucleotides: 5. The DNA of the CDR3 is TGTGCCAGCAGCCCAGGGACAGGAAACAATGAGCAGTTCTTC. Amino acids: CASSPGTGNNEQFF.

The chain combines TRBV6-6 with TRBJ1-3, with TRBD1 matching over 12 bases. J gave up 4 bases and V 5 bases, and 6 bases lay outside the gene matches. The CDR3 length is 16 residues. Germline loops: CDR1 MNHNY, CDR2 SVGAGI (reference sequence). DNA for the CDR3: TGTGCCAGCAGTCCCGGGACAGGGGGCGCCGGAAACACCATATATTTT. As protein: CASSPGTGGAGNTIYF.